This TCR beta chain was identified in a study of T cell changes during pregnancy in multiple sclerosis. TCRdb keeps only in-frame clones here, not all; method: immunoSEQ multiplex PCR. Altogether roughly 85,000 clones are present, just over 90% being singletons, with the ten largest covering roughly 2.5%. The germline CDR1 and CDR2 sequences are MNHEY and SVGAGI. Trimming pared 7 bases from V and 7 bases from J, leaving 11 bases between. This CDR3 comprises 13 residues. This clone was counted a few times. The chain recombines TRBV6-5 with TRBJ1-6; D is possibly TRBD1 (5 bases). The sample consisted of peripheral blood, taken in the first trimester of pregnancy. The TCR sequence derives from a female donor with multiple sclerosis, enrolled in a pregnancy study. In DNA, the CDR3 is TGTGCCAGCAACGGCAGGGTCAATTCACCCCTCCACTTT. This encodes CASNGRVNSPLHF.